This T cell receptor (beta chain) was identified in a study of beta chain features in type 1 diabetes. Germline lookup yields CDR1 MDHEN and CDR2 SYDVKM. This CDR3 region has 15 residues. Between the trimmed V and J ends, which lost 5 bases and 3 bases, there was a span of 14 bases. General study points: TCRB CDR3s from Type 1 diabetes patients were moderately but significantly shorter in all four CD4+ subsets. Type 1 diabetes patients showed fewer insertions and more deletions at VDJ junctions.

As every portion of the isolated RNA was reverse transcribed, the sequencing read expressed TCRB transcripts. The repertoire was sequenced with immunoSEQ multiplex PCR; TCRdb's copy has only in-frame clones and lacks some. Of hundreds of thousands of clones in the sample, about 16% were seen once. In its sample, this clone was seen a few times. Its specificity is unknown. The rearrangement uses TRBV28 and TRBJ2-1, with D possibly called TRBD1 or TRBD2 (6 bases each). This receptor was obtained from a man aged 18 to 29 in good health. The sequenced sample consisted of naive CD4+ T cells from blood. The CDR3 DNA reads as TGTGCCAGCAGTCCCCCCGGGGGCGTCTACAATGAGCAGTTCTTC. Its protein product is CASSPPGGVYNEQFF.